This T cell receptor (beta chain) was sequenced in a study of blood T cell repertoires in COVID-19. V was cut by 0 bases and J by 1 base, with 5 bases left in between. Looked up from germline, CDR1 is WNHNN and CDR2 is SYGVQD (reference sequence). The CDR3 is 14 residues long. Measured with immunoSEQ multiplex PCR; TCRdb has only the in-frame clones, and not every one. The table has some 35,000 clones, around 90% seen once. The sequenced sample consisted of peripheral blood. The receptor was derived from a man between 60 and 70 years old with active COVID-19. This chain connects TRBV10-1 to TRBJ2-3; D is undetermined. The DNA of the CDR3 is TGCGCCAGCAGTGAGTCGACTCGCACAGATACGCAGTATTTT. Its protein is CASSESTRTDTQYF.